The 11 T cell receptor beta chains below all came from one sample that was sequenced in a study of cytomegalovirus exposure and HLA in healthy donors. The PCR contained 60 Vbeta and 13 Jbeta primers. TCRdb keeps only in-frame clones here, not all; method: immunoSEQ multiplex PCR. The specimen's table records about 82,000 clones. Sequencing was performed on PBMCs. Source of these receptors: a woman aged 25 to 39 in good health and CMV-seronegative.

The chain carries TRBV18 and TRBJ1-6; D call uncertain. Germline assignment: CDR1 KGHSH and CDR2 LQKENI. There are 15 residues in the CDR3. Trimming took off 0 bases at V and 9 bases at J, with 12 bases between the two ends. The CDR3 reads CASSPPPGKGSPLHF. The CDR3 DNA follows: TGTGCCAGCTCACCACCGCCGGGTAAAGGTTCACCCCTCCACTTT.

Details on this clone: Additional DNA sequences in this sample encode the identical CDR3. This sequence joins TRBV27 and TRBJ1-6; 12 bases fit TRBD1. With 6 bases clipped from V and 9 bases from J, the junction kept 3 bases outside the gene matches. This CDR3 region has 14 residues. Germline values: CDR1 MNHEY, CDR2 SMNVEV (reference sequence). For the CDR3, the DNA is TGTGCCAGCAGCCCGGGACAGGGGGCTTCACCCCTCCACTTT. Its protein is CASSPGQGASPLHF.

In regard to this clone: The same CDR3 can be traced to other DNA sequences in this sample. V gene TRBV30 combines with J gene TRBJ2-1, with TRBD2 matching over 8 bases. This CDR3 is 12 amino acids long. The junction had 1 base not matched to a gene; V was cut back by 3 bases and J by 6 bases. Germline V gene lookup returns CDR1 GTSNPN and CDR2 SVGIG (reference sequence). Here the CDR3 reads CAWSGGGNEQFF. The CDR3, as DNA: TGTGCCTGGAGCGGGGGGGGCAATGAGCAGTTCTTC.

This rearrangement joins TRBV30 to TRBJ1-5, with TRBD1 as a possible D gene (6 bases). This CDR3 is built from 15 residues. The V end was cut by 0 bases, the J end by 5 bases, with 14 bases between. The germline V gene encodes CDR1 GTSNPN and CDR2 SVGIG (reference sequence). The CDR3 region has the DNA TGTGCCTGGAGTGTGTCCCAAGGGGGAGATCAGCCCCAGCATTTT. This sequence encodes CAWSVSQGGDQPQHF.

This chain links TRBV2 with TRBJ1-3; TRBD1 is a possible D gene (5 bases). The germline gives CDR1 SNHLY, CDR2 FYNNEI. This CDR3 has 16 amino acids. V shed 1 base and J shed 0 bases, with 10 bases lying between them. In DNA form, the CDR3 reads TGTGCCAGCAGTGAAGAGAGGACAACCTCTGGAAACACCATATATTTT. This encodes CASSEERTTSGNTIYF. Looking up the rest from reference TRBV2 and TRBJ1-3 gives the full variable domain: EPEVTQTPSHQVTQMGQEVILRCVPISNHLYFYWYRQILGQKVEFLVSFYNNEISEKSEIFDDQFSVERPDGSNFTLKIRSTKLEDSAMYFCASSEERTTSGNTIYFGEGSWLTVV.

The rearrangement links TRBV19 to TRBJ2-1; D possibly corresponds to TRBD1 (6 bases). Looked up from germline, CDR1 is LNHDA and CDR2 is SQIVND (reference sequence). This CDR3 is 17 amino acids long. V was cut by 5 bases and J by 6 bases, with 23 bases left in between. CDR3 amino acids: CASSPPGTRSWGNEQFF. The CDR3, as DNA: TGTGCCAGTAGTCCTCCAGGGACAAGGTCTTGGGGCAATGAGCAGTTCTTC. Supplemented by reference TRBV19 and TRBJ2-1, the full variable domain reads DGGITQSPKYLFRKEGQNVTLSCEQNLNHDAMYWYRQDPGQGLRLIYYSQIVNDFQKGDIAEGYSVSREKKESFPLTVTSAQKNPTAFYLCASSPPGTRSWGNEQFFGPGTRLTVL.

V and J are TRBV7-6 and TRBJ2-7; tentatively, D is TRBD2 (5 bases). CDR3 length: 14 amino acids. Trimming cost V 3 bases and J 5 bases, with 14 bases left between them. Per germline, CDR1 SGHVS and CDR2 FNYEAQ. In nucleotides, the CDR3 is TGTGCCAGCAGCTTTACGGACTCCGGTGACGAGCAGTACTTC. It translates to CASSFTDSGDEQYF.

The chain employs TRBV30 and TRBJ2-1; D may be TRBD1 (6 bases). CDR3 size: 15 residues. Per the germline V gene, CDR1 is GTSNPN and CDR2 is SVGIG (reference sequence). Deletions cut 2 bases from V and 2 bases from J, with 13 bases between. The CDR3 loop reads CAWSMGRGAYNEQFF. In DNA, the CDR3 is TGTGCCTGGAGTATGGGCAGGGGCGCCTACAATGAGCAGTTCTTC.

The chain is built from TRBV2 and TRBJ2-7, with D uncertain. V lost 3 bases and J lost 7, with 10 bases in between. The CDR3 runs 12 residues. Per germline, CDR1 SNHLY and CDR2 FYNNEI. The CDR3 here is CASSDGSAEQYF. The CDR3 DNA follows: TGTGCCAGCAGTGACGGGTCGGCTGAGCAGTACTTC. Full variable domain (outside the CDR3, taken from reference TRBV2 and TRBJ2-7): EPEVTQTPSHQVTQMGQEVILRCVPISNHLYFYWYRQILGQKVEFLVSFYNNEISEKSEIFDDQFSVERPDGSNFTLKIRSTKLEDSAMYFCASSDGSAEQYFGPGTRLTVT.

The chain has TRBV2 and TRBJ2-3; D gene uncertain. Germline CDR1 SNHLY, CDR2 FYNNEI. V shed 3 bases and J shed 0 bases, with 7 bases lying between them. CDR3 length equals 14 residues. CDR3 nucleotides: TGTGCCAGCAGTGACTATCTTAGCACAGATACGCAGTATTTT. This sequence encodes CASSDYLSTDTQYF. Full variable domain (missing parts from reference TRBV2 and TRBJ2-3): EPEVTQTPSHQVTQMGQEVILRCVPISNHLYFYWYRQILGQKVEFLVSFYNNEISEKSEIFDDQFSVERPDGSNFTLKIRSTKLEDSAMYFCASSDYLSTDTQYFGPGTRLTVL.

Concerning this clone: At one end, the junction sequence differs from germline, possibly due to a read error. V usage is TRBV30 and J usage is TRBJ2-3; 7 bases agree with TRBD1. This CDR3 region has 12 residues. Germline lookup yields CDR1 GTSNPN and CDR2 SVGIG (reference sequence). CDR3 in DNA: TGTGCCTGGAGCCCGGGGACAGATAAGCAGTATTTT. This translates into CAWSPGTDKQYF.